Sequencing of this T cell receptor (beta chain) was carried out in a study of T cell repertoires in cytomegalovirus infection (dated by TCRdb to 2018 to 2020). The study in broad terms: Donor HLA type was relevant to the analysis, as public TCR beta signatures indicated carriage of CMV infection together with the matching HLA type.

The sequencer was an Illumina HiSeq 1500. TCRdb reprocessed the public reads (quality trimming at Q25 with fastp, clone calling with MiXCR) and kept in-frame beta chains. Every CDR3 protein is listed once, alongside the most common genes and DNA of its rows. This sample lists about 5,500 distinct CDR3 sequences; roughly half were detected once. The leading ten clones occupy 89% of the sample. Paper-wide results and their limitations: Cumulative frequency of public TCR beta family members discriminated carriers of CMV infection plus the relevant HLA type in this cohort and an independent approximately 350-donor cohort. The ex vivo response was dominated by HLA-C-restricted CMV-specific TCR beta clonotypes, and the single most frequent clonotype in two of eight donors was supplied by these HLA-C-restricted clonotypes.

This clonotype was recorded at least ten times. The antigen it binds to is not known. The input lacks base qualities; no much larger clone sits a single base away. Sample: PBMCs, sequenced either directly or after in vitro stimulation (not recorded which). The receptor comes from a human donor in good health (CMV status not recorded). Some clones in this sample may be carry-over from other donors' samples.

CDR3 region: CASSLAQGARGSPLHF. The bases are TGTGCCAGCAGCTTGGCTCAGGGGGCGCGTGGTTCACCCCTCCACTTT. The sequence joins TRBV5-6 to TRBJ1-6; TRBD1 lines up with 8 middle nucleotides. CDR1 SGHDT and CDR2 YYEEEE were looked up in the germline V gene. The CDR3 sequence holds 16 residues, the cysteine and phenylalanine included. The retained sequence is limited to the CDR3, 48 bases, with the frame set at the first base. V and J are trimmed by 0 bases and 9 bases, and the gene matches miss 8 bases of the junction.